This is a list of T cell receptor beta chains from one sample in a study of immune evolution from preneoplasia to lung adenocarcinoma. Data came from immunoSEQ multiplex PCR; TCRdb stores just in-frame clones and leaves some out. The sample holds thousands of clones; 60% to 80% are singletons and the top ten take about 25%. Sequencing was performed on FFPE normal lung tissue adjacent to the tumor. These TCRs come from a person between 55 and 70 years old with lung adenocarcinoma. Both conserved end residues are part of each CDR3. Expanded clones are given a class, and other clones once, few, many or no size at all.

abundance,j_gene,v_gene,CDR3aa
NA,TRBJ2-1,TRBV27,CASSSYLQGASEFF
NA,TRBJ1-1,TRBV5-1,CASGGGQMNTEAFF
NA,TRBJ1-2,TRBV19,CASRRTGPVSGYTF
few,TRBJ2-1,TRBV19,CASRVGQEQFF
NA,TRBJ1-2,TRBV6-1,CASRASGYGYTF
NA,TRBJ2-6,TRBV19,CASSPRLRDPSGANVLTF
NA,TRBJ1-2,TRBV27,CASSFSGYGYTF
NA,NA,TRBV15,CATSRRTGTGSEQYF
NA,TRBJ1-1,TRBV19,CASSIGSGGSWNTEAFF
NA,TRBJ2-1,TRBV18,CASSPGQNVGQFF
once,TRBJ1-5,TRBV30,CAWSKFSNQPQHF
NA,TRBJ1-1,TRBV4-2,CASSQDSGLQAAFF
NA,TRBJ1-1,TRBV14,CASTQELFTEAFF
NA,TRBJ2-1,TRBV19,CASSITASGGRGQMKQFF
few,TRBJ2-7,TRBV10-2,CASSEPPLTYEQYF
NA,TRBJ2-5,TRBV30,CAWSGREGGETQYF
NA,TRBJ1-1,TRBV14,CASSKLTEAFF
large,TRBJ1-2,TRBV7-9,CASSLGTDWKYTF
NA,TRBJ2-5,TRBV2,CASRTGTETQYF
NA,TRBJ1-1,TRBV28,CASSGTGTENTEAFF
NA,TRBJ1-3,TRBV9,CASSVATRGSGNTIYF
once,TRBJ2-3,TRBV2,CASQGLAGTTDTQYF
NA,TRBJ1-2,TRBV27,CASSLSYRDRGPNYGYTF
NA,TRBJ1-1,TRBV29-1,CSVESAGTVNTEAFF
NA,TRBJ1-3,TRBV5-1,CASSLGDPGNTIYF
NA,TRBJ2-7,TRBV4-1,CASSQDFGRAAYEQYF
once,TRBJ1-2,TRBV11-2,CASSLSDRVNGYTF
NA,TRBJ1-2,TRBV18,CASSPTQGDYGYTF
NA,TRBJ1-5,TRBV6-6,CASSYEGSNQPQHF
NA,TRBJ1-5,TRBV7-9,CASSQQGRGGNQPQHF
NA,TRBJ2-5,TRBV4-2,CASSQASGIQETQYF
NA,TRBJ1-1,TRBV7-9,CASSFNRGDTEAFF
NA,TRBJ2-3,TRBV6-6,CASSYGRTDTQYF
once,TRBJ2-3,TRBV20-1,CSAFRGDTQYF
NA,TRBJ1-5,TRBV5-1,CASSLEGLQPQHF
NA,TRBJ2-7,TRBV6-1,CASISTASYEQYF
NA,TRBJ2-7,TRBV2,CASRGGDEQYF
NA,TRBJ2-7,TRBV7-8,CASSNGGKGFYEQYF
NA,TRBJ1-5,TRBV10-2,CASSGRIRDANNQPQHF
NA,TRBJ1-4,TRBV18,CASSPGGSGEKLFF
NA,TRBJ2-5,TRBV18,CASSPTGQVGPETQYF
once,TRBJ1-2,TRBV28,CASSPANYGYTF
NA,TRBJ2-3,TRBV7-9,CASSGEGTDTQYF
NA,TRBJ1-1,TRBV18,CASSPEVGGTEAFF
NA,TRBJ2-1,TRBV7-8,CASSLARLALYYNEQFF
NA,TRBJ2-3,TRBV2,CASRPGTGGTDTQYF
NA,TRBJ1-3,TRBV28,CASSGVASGNTIYF
NA,TRBJ2-7,TRBV5-1,CASSSQGFGEQYF
NA,TRBJ2-5,TRBV13,CASSLVFGRRDQETQYF
NA,TRBJ1-6,TRBV27,CASSLTESSYNSPLHF
NA,TRBJ1-6,TRBV4-1,CASSQDHGGRQRDSPLHF
NA,TRBJ2-5,TRBV2,CASRLGGETQYF
NA,TRBJ1-6,TRBV7-8,CASSSSWSPLHF
NA,TRBJ1-1,TRBV2,CASSEDRESREAFF
NA,TRBJ1-2,TRBV7-2,CASRPRSANYGYTF
NA,TRBJ1-1,TRBV6-5,CASSPQTVETEAFF
NA,TRBJ2-3,TRBV18,CASSPKGTDTQYF
NA,TRBJ1-4,TRBV28,CASSPHGTGDGEKLFF
NA,TRBJ2-5,TRBV6-1,CASSQGRVEIETQYF